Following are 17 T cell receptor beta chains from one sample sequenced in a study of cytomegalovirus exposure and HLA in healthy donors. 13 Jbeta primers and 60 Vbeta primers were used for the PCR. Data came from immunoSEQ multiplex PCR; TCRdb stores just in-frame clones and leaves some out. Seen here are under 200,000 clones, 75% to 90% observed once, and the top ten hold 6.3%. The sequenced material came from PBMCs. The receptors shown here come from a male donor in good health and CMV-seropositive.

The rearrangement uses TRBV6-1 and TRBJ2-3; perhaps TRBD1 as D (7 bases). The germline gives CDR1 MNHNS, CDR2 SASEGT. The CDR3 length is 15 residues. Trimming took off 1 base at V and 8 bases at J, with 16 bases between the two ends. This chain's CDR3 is CASSEDQGGIGTQYF. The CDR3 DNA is TGTGCCAGCAGTGAAGACCAGGGGGGTATAGGTACGCAGTATTTT.

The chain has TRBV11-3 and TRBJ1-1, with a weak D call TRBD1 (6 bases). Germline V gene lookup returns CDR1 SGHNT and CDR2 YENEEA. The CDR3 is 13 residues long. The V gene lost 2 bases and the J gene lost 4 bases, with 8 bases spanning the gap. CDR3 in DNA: TGTGCCAGCAGCTTAAACAGGGTCACTGAAGCTTTCTTT. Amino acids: CASSLNRVTEAFF.

In nucleotides, the CDR3 is TGCGCCAGCAGCTTGAGTCTAGCGGGAGCATCTGAGCAGTTCTTC. It yields the protein CASSLSLAGASEQFF. The chain links TRBV5-1 to TRBJ2-1; 10 positions agree with TRBD2. V dropped 1 base and J dropped 9; count of bases not matched to a gene: 7. Looked up from germline, CDR1 is SGHRS and CDR2 is YFSETQ. The CDR3 sequence is 15 residues long.

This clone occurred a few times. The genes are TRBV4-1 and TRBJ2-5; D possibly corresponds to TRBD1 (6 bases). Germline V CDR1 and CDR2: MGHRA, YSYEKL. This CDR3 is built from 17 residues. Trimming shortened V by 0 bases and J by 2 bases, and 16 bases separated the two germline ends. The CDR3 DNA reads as TGCGCCAGCAGCCAAGAGAAACAGGGCTTGGGGCAAGAGACCCAGTACTTC. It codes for CASSQEKQGLGQETQYF.

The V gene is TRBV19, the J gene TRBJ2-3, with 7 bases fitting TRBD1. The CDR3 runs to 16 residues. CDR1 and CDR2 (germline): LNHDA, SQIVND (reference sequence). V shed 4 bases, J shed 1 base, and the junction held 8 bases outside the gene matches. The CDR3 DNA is TGTGCCAGTAGTAAAGAGACAGGGCAGGGCACAGATACGCAGTATTTT. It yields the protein CASSKETGQGTDTQYF.

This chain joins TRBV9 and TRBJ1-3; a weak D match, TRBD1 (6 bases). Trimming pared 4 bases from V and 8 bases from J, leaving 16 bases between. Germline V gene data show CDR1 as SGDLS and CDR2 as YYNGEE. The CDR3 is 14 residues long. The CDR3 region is CASSNGGGLDTIYF. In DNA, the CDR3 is TGTGCCAGCAGCAATGGGGGGGGGCTGGACACCATATATTTT.

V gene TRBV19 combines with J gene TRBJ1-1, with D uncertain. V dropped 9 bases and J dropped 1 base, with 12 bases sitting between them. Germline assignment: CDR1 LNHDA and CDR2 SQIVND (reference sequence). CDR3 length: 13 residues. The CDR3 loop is CASGSLGNTEAFF. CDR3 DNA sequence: TGTGCCAGCGGCTCTCTAGGGAACACTGAAGCTTTCTTT.

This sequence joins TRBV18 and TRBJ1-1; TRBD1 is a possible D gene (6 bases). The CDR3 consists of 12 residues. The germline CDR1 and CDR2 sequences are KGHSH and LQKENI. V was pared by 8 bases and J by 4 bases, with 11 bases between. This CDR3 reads CASRGQFTEAFF. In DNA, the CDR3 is TGTGCCAGCCGAGGACAGTTCACTGAAGCTTTCTTT. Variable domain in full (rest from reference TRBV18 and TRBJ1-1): NAGVMQNPRHLVRRRGQEARLRCSPMKGHSHVYWYRQLPEEGLKFMVYLQKENIIDESGMPKERFSAEFPKEGPSILRIQQVVRGDSAAYFCASRGQFTEAFFGQGTRLTVV.

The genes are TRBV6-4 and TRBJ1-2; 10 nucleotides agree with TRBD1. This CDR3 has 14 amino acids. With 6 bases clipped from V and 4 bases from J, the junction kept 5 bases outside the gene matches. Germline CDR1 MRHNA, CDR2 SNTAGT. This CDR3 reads CASSRDRGVYGYTF. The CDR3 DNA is TGTGCCAGCAGCCGGGACAGGGGCGTCTATGGCTACACCTTC.

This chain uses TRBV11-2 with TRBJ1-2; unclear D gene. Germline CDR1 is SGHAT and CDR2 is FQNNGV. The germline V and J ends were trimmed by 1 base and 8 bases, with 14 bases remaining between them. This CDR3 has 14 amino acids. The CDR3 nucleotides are TGTGCCAGCAGCTTAGTATCCCAACGGGAGGGCTACACCTTC. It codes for CASSLVSQREGYTF.

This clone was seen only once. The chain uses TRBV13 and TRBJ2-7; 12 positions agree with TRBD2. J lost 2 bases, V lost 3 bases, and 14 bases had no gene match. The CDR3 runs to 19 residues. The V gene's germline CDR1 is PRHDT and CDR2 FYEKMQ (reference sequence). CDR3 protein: CASSFSGLAGLGTTYEQYF. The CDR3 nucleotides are TGTGCCAGCAGCTTCTCGGGACTAGCGGGTTTGGGAACCACCTACGAGCAGTACTTC.

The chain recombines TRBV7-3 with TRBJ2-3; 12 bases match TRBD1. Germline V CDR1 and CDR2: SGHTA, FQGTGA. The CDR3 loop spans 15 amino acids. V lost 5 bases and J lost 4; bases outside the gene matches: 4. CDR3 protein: CASSLGTGGSDTQYF. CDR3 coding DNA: TGTGCCAGCAGCCTTGGGACAGGGGGCTCAGATACGCAGTATTTT.

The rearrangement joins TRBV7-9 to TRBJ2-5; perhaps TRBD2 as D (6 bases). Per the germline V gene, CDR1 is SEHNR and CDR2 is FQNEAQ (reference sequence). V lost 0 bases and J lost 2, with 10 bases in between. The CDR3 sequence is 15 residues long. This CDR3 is CASSLAGGRQETQYF. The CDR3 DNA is TGTGCCAGCAGCTTAGCGGGAGGCCGGCAAGAGACCCAGTACTTC.

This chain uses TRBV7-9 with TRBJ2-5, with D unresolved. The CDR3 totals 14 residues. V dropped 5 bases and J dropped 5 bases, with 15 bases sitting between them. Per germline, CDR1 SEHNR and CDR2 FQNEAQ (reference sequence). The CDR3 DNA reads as TGTGCCAGCAGCCCCCCCGCTGAGGCCGAGACCCAGTACTTC. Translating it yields CASSPPAEAETQYF.

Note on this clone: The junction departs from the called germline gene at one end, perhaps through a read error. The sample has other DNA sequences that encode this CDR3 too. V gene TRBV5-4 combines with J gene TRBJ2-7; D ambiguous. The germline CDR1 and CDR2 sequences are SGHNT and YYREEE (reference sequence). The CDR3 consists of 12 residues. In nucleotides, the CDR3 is TGTGCCAGTAGCTTGGAATCGTCAGGCCAGTACTTC. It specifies CASSLESSGQYF.

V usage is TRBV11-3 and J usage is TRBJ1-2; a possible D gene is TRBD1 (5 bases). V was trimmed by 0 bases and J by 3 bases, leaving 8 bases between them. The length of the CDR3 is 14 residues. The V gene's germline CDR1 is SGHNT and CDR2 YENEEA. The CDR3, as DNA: TGTGCCAGCAGCTTAGATGGGGGGGACTATGGCTACACCTTC. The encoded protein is CASSLDGGDYGYTF.

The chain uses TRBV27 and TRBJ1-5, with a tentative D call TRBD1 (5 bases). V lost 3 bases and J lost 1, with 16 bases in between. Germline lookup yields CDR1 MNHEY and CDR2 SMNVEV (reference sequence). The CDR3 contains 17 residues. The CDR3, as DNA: TGTGCCAGCAGTTTGGGGGGGGGTTTGAGAAGCAATCAGCCCCAGCATTTT. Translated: CASSLGGGLRSNQPQHF.